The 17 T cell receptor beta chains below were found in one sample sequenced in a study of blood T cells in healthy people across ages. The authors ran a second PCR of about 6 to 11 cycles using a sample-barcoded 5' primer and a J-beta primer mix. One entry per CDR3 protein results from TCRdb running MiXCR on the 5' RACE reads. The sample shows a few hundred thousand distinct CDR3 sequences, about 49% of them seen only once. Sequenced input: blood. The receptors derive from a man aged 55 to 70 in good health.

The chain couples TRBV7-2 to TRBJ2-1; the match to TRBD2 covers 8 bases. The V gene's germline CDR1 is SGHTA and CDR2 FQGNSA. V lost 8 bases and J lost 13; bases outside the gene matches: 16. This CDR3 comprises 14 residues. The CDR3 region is CASSPQAGGPTQFF. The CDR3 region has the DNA TGTGCCAGCTCCCCGCAGGCGGGGGGCCCGACCCAGTTCTTC.

DNA for the CDR3: TGCAGCGTCCCCGGACCGGCTAACACCGGGGAGCTGTTTTTT. It translates to CSVPGPANTGELFF. This chain links TRBV29-1 with TRBJ2-2; D uncertain. The CDR3 is 14 residues long. The V end was cut by 6 bases, the J end by 2 bases, with 13 bases between. The germline V gene encodes CDR1 SQVTM and CDR2 ANQGSEA.

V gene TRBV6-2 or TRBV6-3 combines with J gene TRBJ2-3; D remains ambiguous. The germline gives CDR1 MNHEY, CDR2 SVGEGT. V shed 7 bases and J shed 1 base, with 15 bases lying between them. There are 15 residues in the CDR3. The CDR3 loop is CASTYNTIRTDTQYF. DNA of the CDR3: TGTGCCAGCACCTACAACACAATCCGCACAGATACGCAGTATTTT.

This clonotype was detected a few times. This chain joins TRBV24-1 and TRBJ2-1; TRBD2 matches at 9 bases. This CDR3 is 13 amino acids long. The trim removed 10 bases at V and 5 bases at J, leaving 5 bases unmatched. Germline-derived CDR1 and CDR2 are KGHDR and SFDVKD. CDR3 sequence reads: CATRLAENNEQFF. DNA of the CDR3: TGTGCCACTCGACTAGCGGAGAACAATGAGCAGTTCTTC.

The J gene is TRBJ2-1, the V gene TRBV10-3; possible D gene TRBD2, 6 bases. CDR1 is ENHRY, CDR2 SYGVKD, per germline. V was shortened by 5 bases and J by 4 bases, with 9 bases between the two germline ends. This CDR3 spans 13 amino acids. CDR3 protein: CAISRDLYNEQFF. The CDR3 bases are TGTGCCATCAGTAGGGACTTGTACAATGAGCAGTTCTTC.

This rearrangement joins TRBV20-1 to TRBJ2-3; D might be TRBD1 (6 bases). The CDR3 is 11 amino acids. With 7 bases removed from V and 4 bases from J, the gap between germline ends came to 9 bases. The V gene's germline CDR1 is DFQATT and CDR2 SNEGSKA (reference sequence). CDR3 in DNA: TGCAGTGTAGGGACACCAGATACGCAGTATTTT. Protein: CSVGTPDTQYF.

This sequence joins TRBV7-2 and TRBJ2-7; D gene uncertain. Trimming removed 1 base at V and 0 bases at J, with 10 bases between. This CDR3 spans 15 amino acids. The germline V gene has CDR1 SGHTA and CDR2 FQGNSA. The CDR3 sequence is CASSLGVQSSYEQYF. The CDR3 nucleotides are TGTGCCAGCAGCTTAGGGGTCCAAAGCTCCTACGAGCAGTACTTC.

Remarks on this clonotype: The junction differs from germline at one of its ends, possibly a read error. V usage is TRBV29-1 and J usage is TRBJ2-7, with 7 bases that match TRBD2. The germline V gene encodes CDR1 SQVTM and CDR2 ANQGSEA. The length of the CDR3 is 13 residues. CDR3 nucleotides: TGCAGCGTCGCGCGGGGGAGCTCCTACGGGCAGTACTTC. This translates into CSVARGSSYGQYF.

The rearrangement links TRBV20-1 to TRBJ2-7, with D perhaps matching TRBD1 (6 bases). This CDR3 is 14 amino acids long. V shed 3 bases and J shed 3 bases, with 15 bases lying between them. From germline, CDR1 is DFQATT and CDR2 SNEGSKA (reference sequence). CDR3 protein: CSASSRDTYYEQYF. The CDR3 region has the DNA TGCAGTGCTAGTTCTCGGGACACTTACTACGAGCAGTACTTC.

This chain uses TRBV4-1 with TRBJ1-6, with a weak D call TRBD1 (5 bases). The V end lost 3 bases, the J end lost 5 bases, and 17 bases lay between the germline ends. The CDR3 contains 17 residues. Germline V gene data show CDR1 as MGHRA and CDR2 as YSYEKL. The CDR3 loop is CASSQVPGLLNNSPLHF. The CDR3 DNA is TGCGCCAGCAGCCAGGTACCGGGACTCCTTAATAATTCACCCCTCCACTTT.

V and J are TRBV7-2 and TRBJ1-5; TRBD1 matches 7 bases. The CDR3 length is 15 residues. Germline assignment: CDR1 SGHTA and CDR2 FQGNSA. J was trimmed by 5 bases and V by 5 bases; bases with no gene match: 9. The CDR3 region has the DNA TGTGCCAGCAGCCAGGGGGTAGGGGGCTATCAGCCCCAGCATTTT. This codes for CASSQGVGGYQPQHF.

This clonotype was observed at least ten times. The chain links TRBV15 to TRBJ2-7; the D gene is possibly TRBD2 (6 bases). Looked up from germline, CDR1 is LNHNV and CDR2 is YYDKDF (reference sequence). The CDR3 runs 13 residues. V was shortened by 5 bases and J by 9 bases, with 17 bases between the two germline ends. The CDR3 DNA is TGTGCCACCAGCCCGAGGGGAGGTTTATGGCAGTACTTC. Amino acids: CATSPRGGLWQYF.

The CDR3 nucleotides are TGTGCCAGCAGTTTTCTACAGGGGGATCAGTACTTC. Encoded protein: CASSFLQGDQYF. The chain combines TRBV6-6 with TRBJ2-4, with 8 bases aligning to TRBD1. The CDR3 is 12 amino acids. Germline V gene sequence: CDR1 MNHNY, CDR2 SVGAGI (reference sequence). Trimming removed 4 bases from V and 12 bases from J; junction bases left unmatched: 5.

This chain's CDR3 is CASSLKSGAASGANVLTF. CDR3 nucleotide sequence: TGCGCCAGCAGCTTGAAGTCAGGGGCTGCCTCTGGGGCCAACGTCCTGACTTTC. The chain joins TRBV5-1 to TRBJ2-6; possible D gene TRBD1, 6 bases. Germline loops: CDR1 SGHRS, CDR2 YFSETQ. V lost 1 base and J 0 bases, leaving 14 bases between the germline ends. The CDR3 is 18 residues long.

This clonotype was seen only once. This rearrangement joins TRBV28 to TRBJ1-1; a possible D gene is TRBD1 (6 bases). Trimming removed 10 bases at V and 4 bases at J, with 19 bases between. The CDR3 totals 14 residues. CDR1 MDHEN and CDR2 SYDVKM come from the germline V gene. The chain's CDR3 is CATTGDMGSTEAFF. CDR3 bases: TGTGCCACGACCGGGGACATGGGATCCACTGAAGCTTTCTTT.

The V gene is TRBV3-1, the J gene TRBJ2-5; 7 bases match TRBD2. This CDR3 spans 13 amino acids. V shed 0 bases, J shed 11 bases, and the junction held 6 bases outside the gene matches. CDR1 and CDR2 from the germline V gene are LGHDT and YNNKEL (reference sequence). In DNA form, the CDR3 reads TGTGCCAGCAGCCAAGAAACCCACGGGGGGCAGTACTTC. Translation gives CASSQETHGGQYF.

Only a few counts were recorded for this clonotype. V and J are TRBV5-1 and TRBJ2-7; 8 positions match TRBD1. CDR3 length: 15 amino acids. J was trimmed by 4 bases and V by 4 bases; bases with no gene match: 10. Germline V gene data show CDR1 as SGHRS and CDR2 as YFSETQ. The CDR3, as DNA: TGCGCCAGCAGCCTAACGACCGGGACAGGTTACGAGCAGTACTTC. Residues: CASSLTTGTGYEQYF.